This TCR beta chain derives from a study of cytomegalovirus exposure and HLA in healthy donors. The assay was immunoSEQ multiplex PCR, and TCRdb's table has in-frame clones only and misses some. The repertoire has 120,000 to 150,000 clones, approximately 88% of them found once; the top ten carry roughly 4.8%. Study-wide points: The tendency of first-cohort TCR clusters to co-occur in the 95 to 150 validation repertoires was the finding of a later analysis.

The CDR3 runs 13 residues. CDR1 and CDR2 (germline): MDHEN, SYDVKM. V lost 6 bases, J lost 2 bases, and 10 bases lay in between. For this clone: Its target is unknown.

The V gene is TRBV28, the J gene TRBJ2-5, with D tentatively TRBD1 (6 bases). Sequencing was carried out using PBMCs. The source is a man aged 18 to 30 in good health and CMV-seropositive. CDR3 bases: TGTGCCAGCAGCTTAGACAGGCAAGAGACCCAGTACTTC. Protein sequence: CASSLDRQETQYF.